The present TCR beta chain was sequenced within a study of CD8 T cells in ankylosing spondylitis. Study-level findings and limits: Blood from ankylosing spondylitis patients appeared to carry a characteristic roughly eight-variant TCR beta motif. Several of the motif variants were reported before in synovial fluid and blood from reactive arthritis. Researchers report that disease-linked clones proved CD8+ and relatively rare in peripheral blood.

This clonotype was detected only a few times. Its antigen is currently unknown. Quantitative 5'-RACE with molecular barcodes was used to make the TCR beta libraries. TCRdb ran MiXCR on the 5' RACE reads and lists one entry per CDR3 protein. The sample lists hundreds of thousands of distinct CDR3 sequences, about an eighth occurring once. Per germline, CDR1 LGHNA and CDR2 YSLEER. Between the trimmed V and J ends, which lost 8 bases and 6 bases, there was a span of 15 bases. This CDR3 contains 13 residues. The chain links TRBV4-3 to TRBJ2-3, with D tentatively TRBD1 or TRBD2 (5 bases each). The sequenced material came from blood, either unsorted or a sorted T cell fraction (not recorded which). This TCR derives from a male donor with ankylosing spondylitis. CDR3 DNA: TGCGCCAGCTCACATCGGGACCGCGATACGCAGTATTTT. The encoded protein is CASSHRDRDTQYF.